The 11 T cell receptor beta chains below were found in one sample sequenced in a study of T cells in Graves' hyperthyroidism and ophthalmopathy. Amplified TCR beta CDR3 regions came from RNA transcripts. The primer set for the first-round RT-PCR of the TCR CDR3 was HTBI. TCRdb re-analysed the multiplex PCR reads in MiXCR, keeping a single row per CDR3 protein. Of a few hundred thousand distinct CDR3 sequences listed, 20% to 25% are singletons. Sequencing was performed on blood. These receptors all come from a man aged 18 to 29 with Graves' hyperthyroidism.

The rearrangement uses TRBV11-2 and TRBJ2-2; 13 bases are a match to TRBD2. CDR1 is SGHAT, CDR2 FQNNGV, per germline. The CDR3 contains 16 residues. V shed 5 bases and J 6 bases; nucleotides not matched to a gene: 6. The CDR3 nucleotides read TGTGCCAGCAGCGGCCCGGGACTAGCGGGGCCCGGGGAGCTGTTTTTT. Its translation is CASSGPGLAGPGELFF.

This clonotype was observed at least ten times. This chain uses TRBV2 with TRBJ1-5; no clear D. The CDR3 loop spans 15 amino acids. Between the trimmed V and J ends, which lost 7 bases and 0 bases, there was a span of 13 bases. The germline V gene has CDR1 SNHLY and CDR2 FYNNEI. This chain's CDR3 is CASKASKYSNQPQHF. As DNA, the CDR3 is TGTGCCAGCAAGGCCAGCAAATATAGCAATCAGCCCCAGCATTTT.

This clonotype was seen at least ten times. This rearrangement joins TRBV28 to TRBJ2-5, with TRBD1 identical over 7 bases. CDR1 is MDHEN and CDR2 is SYDVKM in the germline V gene. The CDR3 sequence is 15 residues long. The junction had 18 bases not matched to a gene; V was cut back by 10 bases and J by 7 bases. This CDR3 is CATRKRQGQFATQYF. Here the CDR3 DNA reads TGTGCCACCCGCAAACGGCAGGGACAGTTTGCGACCCAGTACTTC.

This clonotype was counted many times. The chain combines TRBV7-2 with TRBJ1-5; D may be TRBD1 (5 bases). The CDR3 contains 15 residues. Germline V gene data show CDR1 as SGHTA and CDR2 as FQGNSA. The ends were cut back, 5 bases at V and 1 base at J, with 12 bases in the middle. The CDR3, as DNA: TGTGCCAGCAGCCGAGGAAGACAGAGCAATCAGCCCCAGCATTTT. It translates to CASSRGRQSNQPQHF.

This clonotype was counted many times. The chain couples TRBV27 to TRBJ2-2; 11 positions agree with TRBD2. The trim removed 4 bases at V and 4 bases at J, leaving 5 bases unmatched. Germline V gene lookup returns CDR1 MNHEY and CDR2 SMNVEV (reference sequence). This CDR3 is 16 amino acids long. The CDR3 spells CASSSELAGATGELFF. The CDR3 nucleotides read TGTGCCAGCAGTTCAGAACTAGCGGGGGCCACCGGGGAGCTGTTTTTT.

There are many counts of this clonotype. The chain couples TRBV11-2 to TRBJ2-5, with TRBD2 matching 9 bases. J was trimmed by 2 bases and V by 0 bases; bases with no gene match: 4. This CDR3 spans 16 amino acids. Germline-derived CDR1 and CDR2 are SGHAT and FQNNGV. CDR3 DNA: TGTGCCAGCAGCTTAGATCCGGGACTAGCTCAAGAGACCCAGTACTTC. Protein product: CASSLDPGLAQETQYF.

This clonotype appeared a few times. The V call is TRBV6-1, the J call TRBJ1-2; D call uncertain. Per the germline V gene, CDR1 is MNHNS and CDR2 is SASEGT. The CDR3 consists of 13 residues. Trimming pared 2 bases from V and 8 bases from J, leaving 12 bases between. The CDR3 DNA sequence: TGTGCCAGCAGTGAAAACCGCCCAAAAGGCTACACCTTC. As protein: CASSENRPKGYTF.

In its sample, this clonotype was seen a few times. The chain uses TRBV4-1 and TRBJ1-1; D perhaps matches TRBD1 (6 bases). The CDR3 covers 16 residues. Trimming took 2 bases from V and 0 from J, leaving 13 bases between them. From germline, CDR1 is MGHRA and CDR2 YSYEKL. CDR3 region: CASSQPRGGMNTEAFF. DNA of the CDR3: TGCGCCAGCAGCCAACCCAGGGGTGGCATGAACACTGAAGCTTTCTTT.

The chain carries TRBV27 and TRBJ2-5; unclear D gene. Germline V gives CDR1 MNHEY, CDR2 SMNVEV (reference sequence). V was pared by 8 bases and J by 4 bases, with 14 bases between. The CDR3 covers 13 residues. CDR3: CASGPRAGETQYF. The DNA for the CDR3 is TGTGCCAGCGGCCCTCGGGCTGGAGAGACCCAGTACTTC.

CDR3 coding DNA: TGTGCCAGCAGTTACCGTACCGGGACTAGCGGGGAAGAGACCCAGTACTTC. Its translation: CASSYRTGTSGEETQYF. The rearrangement joins TRBV6-5 to TRBJ2-5, with TRBD2 identical over 13 bases. Trimming took 2 bases from V and 3 from J; bases not matched to a gene: 6. Germline CDR1 and CDR2: MNHEY and SVGAGI. This CDR3 contains 17 residues.

The rearrangement links TRBV7-9 to TRBJ2-5; D possibly corresponds to TRBD2 (6 bases). The CDR3 totals 13 residues. Germline assignment: CDR1 SEHNR and CDR2 FQNEAQ (reference sequence). V was clipped by 4 bases and J by 5 bases, with 11 bases between them. Here the CDR3 reads CASSSGLMETQYF. CDR3 in DNA: TGTGCCAGCAGCTCCGGACTAATGGAGACCCAGTACTTC.